This TCR beta chain stems from a study of cytomegalovirus exposure and HLA in healthy donors. Looking at the study overall: T cells numbering around 180 million yielded more than 100 million unique TCR beta sequences in an earlier analysis. Study conclusions and caveats: Near-uniform donor sequencing depth was presumed by presence/absence analyses.

Regarding this clone: The target antigen is unknown.

The PCR employed 60 Vbeta primers together with 13 Jbeta primers. Profiled with immunoSEQ multiplex PCR; TCRdb holds only in-frame clones, not every one. The profile shows tens of thousands of clones, more than 70% of them singletons. Sequencing was done on a sample of PBMCs. The TCR was taken from a male donor in good health and CMV-seronegative.

This CDR3 reads CASSPPGGRQGVGEQYF. The CDR3 DNA follows: TGTGCCAGCAGCCCCCCCGGAGGGAGACAGGGAGTGGGCGAGCAGTACTTC. The V call is TRBV7-9, the J call TRBJ2-7, with D perhaps matching TRBD1 (7 bases). Germline V gene sequence: CDR1 SEHNR, CDR2 FQNEAQ (reference sequence). The V end was cut by 5 bases, the J end by 6 bases, with 26 bases between. The CDR3 loop spans 17 amino acids.